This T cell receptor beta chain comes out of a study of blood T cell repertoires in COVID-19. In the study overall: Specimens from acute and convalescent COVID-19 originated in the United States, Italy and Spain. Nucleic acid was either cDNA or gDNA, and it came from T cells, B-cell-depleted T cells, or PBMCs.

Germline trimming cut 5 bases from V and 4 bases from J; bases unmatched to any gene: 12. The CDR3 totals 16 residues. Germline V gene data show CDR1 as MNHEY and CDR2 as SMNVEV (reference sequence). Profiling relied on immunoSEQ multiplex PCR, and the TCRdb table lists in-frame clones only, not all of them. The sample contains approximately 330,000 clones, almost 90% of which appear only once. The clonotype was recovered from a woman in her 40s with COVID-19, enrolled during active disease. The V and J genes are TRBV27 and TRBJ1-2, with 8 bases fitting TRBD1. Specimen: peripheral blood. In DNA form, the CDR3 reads TGTGCCAGCAGTCTAACTGGGACAGGAGAGTTCTATGGCTACACCTTC. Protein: CASSLTGTGEFYGYTF.